Here is one T cell receptor (beta chain) with its context. Categorization into cohorts depended on clinical history that participants reported. This entry belongs to a study of blood T cell repertoires in COVID-19. Study as a whole: Researchers got acute and convalescent COVID-19 samples from the United States, Italy and Spain.

Measured with immunoSEQ multiplex PCR; TCRdb has only the in-frame clones, and not every one. The table lists 200,000 to 300,000 clones, roughly 88% of them singletons. Sequenced material: PBMCs or T cells enriched from blood (not recorded which). This receptor was obtained from a woman in her 40s with acute COVID-19.

CDR3 loop: CATSRESGGTEAFF. CDR3 DNA sequence: TGTGCCACCAGCAGGGAGTCCGGAGGCACTGAAGCTTTCTTT. The rearrangement uses TRBV15 and TRBJ1-1; D is uncertain. Trimming removed 3 bases from V and 4 bases from J, with 12 bases in between. The germline V gene has CDR1 LNHNV and CDR2 YYDKDF (reference sequence). The CDR3 length is 14 residues.